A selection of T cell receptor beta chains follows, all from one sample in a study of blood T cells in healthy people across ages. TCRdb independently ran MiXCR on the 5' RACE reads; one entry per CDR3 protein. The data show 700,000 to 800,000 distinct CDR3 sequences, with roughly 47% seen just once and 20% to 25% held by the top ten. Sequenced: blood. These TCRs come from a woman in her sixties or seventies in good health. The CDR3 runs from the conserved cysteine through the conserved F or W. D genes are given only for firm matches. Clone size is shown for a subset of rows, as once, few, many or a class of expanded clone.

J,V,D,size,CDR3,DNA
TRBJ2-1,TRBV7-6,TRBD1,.,CASSAGQGRGNEQFF,TGTGCCAGCAGCGCGGGACAGGGGAGAGGGAATGAGCAGTTCTTC
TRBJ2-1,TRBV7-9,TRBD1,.,CASSLPTGGLGDEQFF,TGTGCCAGCAGCTTACCCACAGGGGGCTTAGGAGATGAGCAGTTCTTC
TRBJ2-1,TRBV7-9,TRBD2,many,CASSLVAGNNEQFF,TGTGCCAGCAGCTTAGTAGCGGGCAACAATGAGCAGTTCTTC
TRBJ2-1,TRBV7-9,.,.,CASSIYVEQFF,TGTGCCAGTAGCATCTATGTTGAGCAGTTCTTC
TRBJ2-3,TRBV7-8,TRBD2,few,CASSLGLAGEADTQYF,TGTGCCAGCAGCCTCGGACTAGCGGGAGAGGCAGATACGCAGTATTTT
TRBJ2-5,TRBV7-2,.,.,CASSLGILETQYF,TGTGCCAGCAGCTTAGGTATATTGGAGACCCAGTACTTC
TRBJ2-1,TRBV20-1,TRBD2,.,CSTKTLAGGFNEQFF,TGCAGTACCAAGACCCTAGCGGGGGGTTTCAATGAGCAGTTCTTC
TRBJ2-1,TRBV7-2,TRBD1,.,CASSFSRTGGVEQFF,TGTGCCAGCAGCTTTTCCCGGACAGGGGGGGTTGAGCAGTTCTTC
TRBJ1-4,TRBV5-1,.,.,CASSLRHGTNEKLFF,TGCGCCAGCAGCTTAAGACATGGAACTAATGAAAAACTGTTTTTT
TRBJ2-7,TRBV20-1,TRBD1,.,CSARNPTGAYEQYF,TGCAGTGCTAGGAACCCGACAGGGGCCTACGAGCAGTACTTC
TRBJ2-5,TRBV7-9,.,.,CASSLAPAVQETQYF,TGTGCCAGCAGCTTAGCGCCGGCAGTCCAAGAGACCCAGTACTTC
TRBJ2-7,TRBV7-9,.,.,CASSPGPLGSYEQYF,TGTGCCAGCAGCCCCGGGCCCTTAGGGTCCTACGAGCAGTACTTC
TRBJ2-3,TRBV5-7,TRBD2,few,CASSDLLAGGPDTQYF,TGTGCCAGCAGCGACCTACTAGCGGGGGGCCCAGATACGCAGTATTTT
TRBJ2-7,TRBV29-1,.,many,CSVVDSAKSSYEQYF,TGCAGCGTTGTAGACAGCGCCAAGAGCTCCTACGAGCAGTACTTC
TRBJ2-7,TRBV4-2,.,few,CASSQDWSSAYEQYF,TGTGCCAGCAGCCAAGATTGGAGCTCAGCCTACGAGCAGTACTTC
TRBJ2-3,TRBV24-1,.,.,CATSDSGGLRDTQYF,TGTGCCACCAGTGATTCGGGGGGCCTCAGGGATACGCAGTATTTT
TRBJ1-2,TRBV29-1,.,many,CSVGAANYGYTF,TGCAGCGTTGGGGCGGCTAACTATGGCTACACCTTC
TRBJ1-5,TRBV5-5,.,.,CASSLNAVASYSNQPQHF,TGTGCCAGCAGCTTGAATGCGGTAGCCAGCTATAGCAATCAGCCCCAGCATTTT
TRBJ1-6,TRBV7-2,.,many,CASSFADYNSPLHF,TGTGCCAGCAGCTTTGCAGACTATAATTCACCCCTCCACTTT
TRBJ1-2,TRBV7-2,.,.,CASSQSGQSPTSGYTF,TGTGCCAGCAGCCAAAGTGGACAGTCCCCAACTAGTGGCTACACCTTC
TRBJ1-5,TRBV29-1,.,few,CSVAGGNQPQHF,TGCAGCGTTGCCGGAGGCAATCAGCCCCAGCATTTT
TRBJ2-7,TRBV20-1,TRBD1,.,CSARRGQAQYEQYF,TGCAGTGCTAGAAGGGGACAGGCACAGTACGAGCAGTACTTC
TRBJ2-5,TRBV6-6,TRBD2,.,CASRQNPLTSGGETQYF,TGTGCCAGCAGACAGAACCCCCTTACTAGCGGGGGAGAGACCCAGTACTTC
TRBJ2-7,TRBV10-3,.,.,CAISGQEGYEQYF,TGTGCCATCAGTGGACAGGAGGGGTACGAGCAGTACTTC
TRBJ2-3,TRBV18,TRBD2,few,CASSHGTSGSDTQYF,TGTGCCAGCTCGCACGGGACTAGCGGGTCAGATACGCAGTATTTT
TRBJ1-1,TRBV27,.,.,CASSSYGPGGRNTEAFF,TGTGCCAGCAGCTCTTATGGGCCAGGCGGGAGGAACACTGAAGCTTTCTTT
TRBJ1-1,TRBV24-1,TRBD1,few,CATSDSTGEMAEAFF,TGTGCCACCAGTGATTCAACAGGGGAAATGGCTGAAGCTTTCTTT
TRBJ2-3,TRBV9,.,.,CASSTGGLYTDTQYF,TGTGCCAGCAGCACGGGTGGGCTATACACAGATACGCAGTATTTT
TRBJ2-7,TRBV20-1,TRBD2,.,CSAKGTSGRYEQYF,TGCAGTGCTAAGGGGACTAGCGGGAGGTACGAGCAGTACTTC
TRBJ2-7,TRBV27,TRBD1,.,CASSVTGEGQYF,TGTGCCAGCAGTGTCACAGGGGAAGGACAGTACTTC
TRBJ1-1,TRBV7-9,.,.,CASSWSRPEAFF,TGTGCCAGCAGCTGGAGCCGGCCTGAAGCTTTCTTT
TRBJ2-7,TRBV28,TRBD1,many,CASSSPGQGYEQYF,TGTGCCAGCAGTTCTCCCGGACAGGGCTACGAGCAGTACTTC
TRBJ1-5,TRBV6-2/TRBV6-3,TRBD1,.,CASSRTGGRNQPQHF,TGTGCCAGCAGCCGGACAGGGGGCCGCAATCAGCCCCAGCATTTT
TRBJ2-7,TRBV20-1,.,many,CSANSGGPFYEQYF,TGCAGTGCTAATAGTGGGGGGCCCTTCTACGAGCAGTACTTC
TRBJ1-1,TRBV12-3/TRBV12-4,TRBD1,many,CASSRIGTVNTEAFF,TGTGCCAGCAGTAGGATTGGGACAGTAAACACTGAAGCTTTCTTT
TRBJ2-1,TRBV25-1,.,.,CATKGGIAEQFF,TGTGCCACCAAAGGGGGTATAGCCGAGCAGTTCTTC
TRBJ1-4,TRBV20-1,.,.,CSARKLGFRNEKLFF,TGCAGTGCTAGAAAGCTAGGTTTTAGGAATGAAAAACTGTTTTTT